The 2 T cell receptor beta chains in this list originate from one sample, sequenced in a study of Graves' ophthalmopathy and Graves' hyperthyroidism. RNA transcripts were the source from which TCR beta CDR3 regions were amplified. HTBI primers were used in a first-round RT-PCR, which preceded a second-round multiplex PCR. One entry per CDR3 protein results from TCRdb running MiXCR on the multiplex PCR reads. Seen here are 740,000 or so distinct CDR3 sequences, 35% to 50% observed once, and the top ten hold around 40%. Sequenced input: peripheral blood. Source of these receptors: an adult man with Graves' ophthalmopathy.

This clonotype occurred many times. The rearrangement uses TRBV2 and TRBJ2-6, with TRBD1 matching over 7 bases. CDR3 length: 18 residues. The V segment lost 2 bases and the J segment 0 bases; nucleotides outside the gene matches: 7. Germline V lookup: CDR1 SNHLY, CDR2 FYNNEI. The CDR3 region has the DNA TGTGCCAGCAGTGAACTGGCCGGGACAGTCTCTGGGGCCAACGTCCTGACTTTC. It encodes CASSELAGTVSGANVLTF.

This clonotype occurred many times. The chain employs TRBV10-3 and TRBJ1-2, with 7 bases aligning to TRBD1. There are 14 residues in the CDR3. CDR1 is ENHRY and CDR2 is SYGVKD in the germline V gene. The J segment lost 2 bases and the V segment lost 7 bases, leaving 7 bases of the junction unmatched. CDR3 in amino acids: CAITRDSLNYGYTF. CDR3 bases: TGTGCCATCACAAGGGACAGCTTAAACTATGGCTACACCTTC.